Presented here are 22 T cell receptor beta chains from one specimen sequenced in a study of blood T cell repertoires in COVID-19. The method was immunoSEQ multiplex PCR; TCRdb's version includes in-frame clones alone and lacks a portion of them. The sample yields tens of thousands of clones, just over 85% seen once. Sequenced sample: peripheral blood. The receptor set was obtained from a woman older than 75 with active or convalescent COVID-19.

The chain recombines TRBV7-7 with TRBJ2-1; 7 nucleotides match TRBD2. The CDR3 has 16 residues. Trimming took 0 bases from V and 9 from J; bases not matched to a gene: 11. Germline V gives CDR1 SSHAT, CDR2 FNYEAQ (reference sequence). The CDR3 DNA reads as TGTGCCAGCAGCTTAGCGGTGGGTCGGACTAGTTCTGAGCAGTTCTTC. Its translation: CASSLAVGRTSSEQFF.

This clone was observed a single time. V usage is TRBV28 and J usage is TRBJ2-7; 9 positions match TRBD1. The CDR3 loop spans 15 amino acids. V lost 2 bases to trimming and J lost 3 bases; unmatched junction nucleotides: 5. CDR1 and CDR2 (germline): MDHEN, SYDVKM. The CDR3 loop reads CASSLKTGGVYEQYF. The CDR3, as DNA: TGTGCCAGCAGTTTAAAGACAGGGGGTGTCTACGAGCAGTACTTC.

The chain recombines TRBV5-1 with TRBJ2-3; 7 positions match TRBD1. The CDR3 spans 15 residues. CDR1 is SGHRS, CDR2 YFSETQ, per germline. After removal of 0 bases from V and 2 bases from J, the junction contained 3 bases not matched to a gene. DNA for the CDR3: TGCGCCAGCAGCTTGGGGGGACAGTTCACAGATACGCAGTATTTT. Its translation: CASSLGGQFTDTQYF.

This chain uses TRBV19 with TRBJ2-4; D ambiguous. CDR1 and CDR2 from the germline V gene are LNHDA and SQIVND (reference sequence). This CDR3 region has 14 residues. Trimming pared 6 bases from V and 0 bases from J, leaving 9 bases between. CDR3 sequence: CASSKIEAKNIQYF. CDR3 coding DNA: TGTGCCAGTAGCAAGATAGAAGCCAAAAACATTCAGTACTTC.

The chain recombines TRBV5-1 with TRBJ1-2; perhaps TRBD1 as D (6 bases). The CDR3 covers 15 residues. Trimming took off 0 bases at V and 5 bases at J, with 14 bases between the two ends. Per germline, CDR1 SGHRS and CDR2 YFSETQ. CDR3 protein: CASSLGGGARYGYTF. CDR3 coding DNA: TGCGCCAGCAGCTTGGGAGGGGGAGCACGATATGGCTACACCTTC. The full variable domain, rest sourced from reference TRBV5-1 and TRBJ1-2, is KAGVTQTPRYLIKTRGQQVTLSCSPISGHRSVSWYQQTPGQGLQFLFEYFSETQRNKGNFPGRFSGRQFSNSRSEMNVSTLELGDSALYLCASSLGGGARYGYTFGSGTRLTVV.

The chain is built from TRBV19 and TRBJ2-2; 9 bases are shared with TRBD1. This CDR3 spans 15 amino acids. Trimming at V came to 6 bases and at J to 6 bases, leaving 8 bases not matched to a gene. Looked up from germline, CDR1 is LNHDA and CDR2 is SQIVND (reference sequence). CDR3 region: CASRRGQGGSGELFF. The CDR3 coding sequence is TGTGCCAGTAGGCGGGGACAGGGTGGTTCCGGGGAGCTGTTTTTT. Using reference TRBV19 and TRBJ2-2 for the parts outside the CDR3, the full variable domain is DGGITQSPKYLFRKEGQNVTLSCEQNLNHDAMYWYRQDPGQGLRLIYYSQIVNDFQKGDIAEGYSVSREKKESFPLTVTSAQKNPTAFYLCASRRGQGGSGELFFGEGSRLTVL.

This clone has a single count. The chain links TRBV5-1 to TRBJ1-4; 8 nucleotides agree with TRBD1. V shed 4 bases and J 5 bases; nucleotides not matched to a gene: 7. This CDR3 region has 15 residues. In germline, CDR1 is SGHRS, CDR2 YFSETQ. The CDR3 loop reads CASSLGQGDNEKLFF. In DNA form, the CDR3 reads TGCGCCAGCAGCCTCGGACAGGGCGACAATGAAAAACTGTTTTTT. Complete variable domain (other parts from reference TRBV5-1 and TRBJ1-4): KAGVTQTPRYLIKTRGQQVTLSCSPISGHRSVSWYQQTPGQGLQFLFEYFSETQRNKGNFPGRFSGRQFSNSRSEMNVSTLELGDSALYLCASSLGQGDNEKLFFGSGTQLSVL.

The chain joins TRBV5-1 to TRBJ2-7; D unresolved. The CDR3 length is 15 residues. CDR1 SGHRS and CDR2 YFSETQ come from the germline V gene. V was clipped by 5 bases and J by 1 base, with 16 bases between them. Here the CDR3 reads CASRALVDASYEQYF. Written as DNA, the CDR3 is TGCGCCAGCAGAGCACTTGTTGATGCTTCCTACGAGCAGTACTTC.

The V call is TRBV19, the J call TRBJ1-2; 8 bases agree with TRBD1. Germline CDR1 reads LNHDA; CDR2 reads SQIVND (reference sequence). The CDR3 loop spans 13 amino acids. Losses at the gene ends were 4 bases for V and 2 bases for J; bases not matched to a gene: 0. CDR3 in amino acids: CASSRTGNYGYTF. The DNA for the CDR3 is TGTGCCAGTAGTAGGACAGGGAACTATGGCTACACCTTC.

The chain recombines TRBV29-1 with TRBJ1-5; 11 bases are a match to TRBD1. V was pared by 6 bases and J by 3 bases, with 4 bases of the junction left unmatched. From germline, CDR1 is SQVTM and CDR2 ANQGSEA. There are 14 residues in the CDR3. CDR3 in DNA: TGCAGCGTAGGGGGACAGGGGGACAATCAGCCCCAGCATTTT. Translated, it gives CSVGGQGDNQPQHF.

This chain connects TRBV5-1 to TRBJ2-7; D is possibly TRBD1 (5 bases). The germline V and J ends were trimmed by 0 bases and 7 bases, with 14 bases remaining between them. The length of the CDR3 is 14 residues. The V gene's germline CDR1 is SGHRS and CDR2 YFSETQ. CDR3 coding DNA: TGCGCCAGCAGCTTGGCCCTCACAGGTGGAGAGCAGTACTTC. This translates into CASSLALTGGEQYF.

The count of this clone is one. This CDR3 is CSVEGQGSKDTQYF. The CDR3 region has the DNA TGCAGCGTTGAGGGACAGGGGTCAAAAGATACGCAGTATTTT. J is TRBJ2-3 and V is TRBV29-1, with 10 bases that match TRBD1. Germline CDR1 and CDR2: SQVTM and ANQGSEA. V was pared by 3 bases and J by 5 bases, with 5 bases of the junction left unmatched. The CDR3 length is 14 residues.

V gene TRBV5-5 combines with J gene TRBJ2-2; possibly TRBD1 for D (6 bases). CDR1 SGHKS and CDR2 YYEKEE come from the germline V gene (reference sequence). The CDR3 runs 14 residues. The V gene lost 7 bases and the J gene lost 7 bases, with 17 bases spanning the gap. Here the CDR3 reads CASLSTGTIGELFF. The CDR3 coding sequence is TGTGCCAGCCTATCTACAGGGACGATCGGGGAGCTGTTTTTT.

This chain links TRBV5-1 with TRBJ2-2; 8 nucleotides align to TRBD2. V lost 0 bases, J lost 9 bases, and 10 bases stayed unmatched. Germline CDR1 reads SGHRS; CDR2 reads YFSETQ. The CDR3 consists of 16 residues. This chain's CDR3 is CASSLGTSGSTWELFF. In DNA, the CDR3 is TGCGCCAGCAGCTTGGGAACTAGCGGATCTACCTGGGAGCTGTTTTTT.

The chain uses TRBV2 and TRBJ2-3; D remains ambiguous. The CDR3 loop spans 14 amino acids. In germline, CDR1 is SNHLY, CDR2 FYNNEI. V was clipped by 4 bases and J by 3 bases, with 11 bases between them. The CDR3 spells CASSVTGRTDTQYF. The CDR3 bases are TGTGCCAGCAGTGTTACGGGTCGGACAGATACGCAGTATTTT.

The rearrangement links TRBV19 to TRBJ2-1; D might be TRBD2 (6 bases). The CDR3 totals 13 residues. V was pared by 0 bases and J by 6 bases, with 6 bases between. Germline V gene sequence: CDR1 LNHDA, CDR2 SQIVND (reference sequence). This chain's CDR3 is CASSIEGGNEQFF. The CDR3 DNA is TGTGCCAGTAGTATAGAGGGGGGCAATGAGCAGTTCTTC.

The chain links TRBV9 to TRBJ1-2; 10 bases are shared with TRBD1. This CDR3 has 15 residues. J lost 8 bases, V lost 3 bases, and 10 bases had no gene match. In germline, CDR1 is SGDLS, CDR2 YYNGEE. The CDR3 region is CASSGMTGGFSGYTF. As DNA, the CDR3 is TGTGCCAGCAGCGGAATGACAGGGGGCTTTTCGGGCTACACCTTC. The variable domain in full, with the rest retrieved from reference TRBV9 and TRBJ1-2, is DSGVTQTPKHLITATGQRVTLRCSPRSGDLSVYWYQQSLDQGLQFLIQYYNGEERAKGNILERFSAQQFPDLHSELNLSSLELGDSALYFCASSGMTGGFSGYTFGSGTRLTVV.

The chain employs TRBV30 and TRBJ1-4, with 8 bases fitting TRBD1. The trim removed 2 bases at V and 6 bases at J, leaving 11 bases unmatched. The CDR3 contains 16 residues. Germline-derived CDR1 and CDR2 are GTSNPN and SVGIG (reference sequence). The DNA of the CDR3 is TGTGCCTGGAGTCCCCCCCTGACAGGGGTTGATGAAAAACTGTTTTTT. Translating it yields CAWSPPLTGVDEKLFF.

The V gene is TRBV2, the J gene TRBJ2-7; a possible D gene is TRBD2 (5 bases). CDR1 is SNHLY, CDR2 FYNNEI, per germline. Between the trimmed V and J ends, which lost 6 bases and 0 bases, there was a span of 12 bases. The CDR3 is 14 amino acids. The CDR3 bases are TGTGCCAGCAGAGATAGCGAGAGCTCCTACGAGCAGTACTTC. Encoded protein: CASRDSESSYEQYF.

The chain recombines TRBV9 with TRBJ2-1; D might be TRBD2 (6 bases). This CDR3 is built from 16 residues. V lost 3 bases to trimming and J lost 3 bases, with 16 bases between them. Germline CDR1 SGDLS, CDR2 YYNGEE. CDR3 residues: CASSAPLGTHYNEQFF. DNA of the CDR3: TGTGCCAGCAGCGCCCCCCTCGGGACTCACTACAATGAGCAGTTCTTC.

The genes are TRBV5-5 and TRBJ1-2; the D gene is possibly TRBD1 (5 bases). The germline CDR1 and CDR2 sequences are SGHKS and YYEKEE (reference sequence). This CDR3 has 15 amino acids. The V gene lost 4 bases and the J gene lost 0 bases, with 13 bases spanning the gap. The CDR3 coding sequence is TGTGCCAGCAGCGGCGGGGCCACCGCTAACTATGGCTACACCTTC. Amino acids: CASSGGATANYGYTF.

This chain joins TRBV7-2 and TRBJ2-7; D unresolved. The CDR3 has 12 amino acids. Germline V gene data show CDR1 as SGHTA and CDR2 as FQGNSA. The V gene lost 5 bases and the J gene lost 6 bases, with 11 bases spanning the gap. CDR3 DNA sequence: TGTGCCAGCAGCCTGAGGCAGTTCGAGCAGTACTTC. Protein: CASSLRQFEQYF. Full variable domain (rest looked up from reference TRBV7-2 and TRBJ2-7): GAGVSQSPSNKVTEKGKDVELRCDPISGHTALYWYRQSLGQGLEFLIYFQGNSAPDKSGLPSDRFSAERTGGSVSTLTIQRTQQEDSAVYLCASSLRQFEQYFGPGTRLTVT.